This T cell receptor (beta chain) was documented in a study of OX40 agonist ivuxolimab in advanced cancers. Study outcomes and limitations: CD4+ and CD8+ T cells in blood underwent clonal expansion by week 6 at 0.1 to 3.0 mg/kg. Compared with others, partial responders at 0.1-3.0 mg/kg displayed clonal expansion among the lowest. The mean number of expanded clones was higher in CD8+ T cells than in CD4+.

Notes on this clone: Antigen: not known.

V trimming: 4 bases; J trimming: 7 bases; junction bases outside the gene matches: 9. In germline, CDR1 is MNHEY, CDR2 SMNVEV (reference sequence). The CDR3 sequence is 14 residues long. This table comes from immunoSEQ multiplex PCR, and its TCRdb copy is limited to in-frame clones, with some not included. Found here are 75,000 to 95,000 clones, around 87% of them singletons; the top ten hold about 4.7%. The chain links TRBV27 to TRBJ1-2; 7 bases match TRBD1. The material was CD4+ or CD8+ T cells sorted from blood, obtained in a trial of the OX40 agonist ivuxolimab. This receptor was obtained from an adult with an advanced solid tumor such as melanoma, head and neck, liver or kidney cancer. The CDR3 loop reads CASSSTGAKGGYTF. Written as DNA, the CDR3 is TGTGCCAGCAGTTCCACAGGGGCAAAAGGTGGCTACACCTTC.